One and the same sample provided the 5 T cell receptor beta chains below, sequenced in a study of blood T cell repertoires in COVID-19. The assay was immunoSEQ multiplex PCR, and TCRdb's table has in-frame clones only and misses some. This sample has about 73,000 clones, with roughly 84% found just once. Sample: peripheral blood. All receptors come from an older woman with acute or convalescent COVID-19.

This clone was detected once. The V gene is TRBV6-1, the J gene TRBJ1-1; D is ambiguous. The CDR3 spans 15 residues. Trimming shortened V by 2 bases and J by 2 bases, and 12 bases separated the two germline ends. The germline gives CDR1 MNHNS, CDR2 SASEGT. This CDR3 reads CASSESSWRNTEAFF. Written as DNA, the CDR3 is TGTGCCAGCAGTGAAAGTTCCTGGAGAAACACTGAAGCTTTCTTT.

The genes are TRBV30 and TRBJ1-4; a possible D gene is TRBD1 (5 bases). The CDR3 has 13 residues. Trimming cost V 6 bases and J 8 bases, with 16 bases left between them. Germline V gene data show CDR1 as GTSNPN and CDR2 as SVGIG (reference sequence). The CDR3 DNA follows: TGTGCCTGCGAGGGACTTGTCGGCGAAAAACTGTTTTTT. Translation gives CACEGLVGEKLFF.

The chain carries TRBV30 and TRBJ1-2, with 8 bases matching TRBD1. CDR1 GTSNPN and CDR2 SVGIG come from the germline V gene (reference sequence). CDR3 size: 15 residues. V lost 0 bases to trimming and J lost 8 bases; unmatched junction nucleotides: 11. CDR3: CAWSVLGTGFGGYTF. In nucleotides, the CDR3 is TGTGCCTGGAGTGTACTCGGGACAGGTTTTGGCGGCTACACCTTC.

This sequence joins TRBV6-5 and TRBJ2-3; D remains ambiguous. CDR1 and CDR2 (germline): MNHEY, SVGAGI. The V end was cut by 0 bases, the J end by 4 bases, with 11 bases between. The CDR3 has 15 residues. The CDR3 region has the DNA TGTGCCAGCAGTTACTCGGAACTACAAGCAGATACGCAGTATTTT. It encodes CASSYSELQADTQYF.

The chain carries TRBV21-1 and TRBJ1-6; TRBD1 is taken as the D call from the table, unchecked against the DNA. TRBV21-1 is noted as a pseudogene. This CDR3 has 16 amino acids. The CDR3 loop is CASSTPTASYNSPLHF. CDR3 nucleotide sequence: TGTGCCAGCAGCACGCCGACAGCCTCCTATAATTCACCCCTCCACTTT.